What follows is one T cell receptor beta chain and its context. The antigen is unknown. The sample belongs to a study of OX40 agonist ivuxolimab in advanced cancers. Points from the study as a whole: Fewer expanded clones were found on average in CD4+ than in CD8+ T cells.

The protocol was immunoSEQ multiplex PCR, while the TCRdb copy is restricted to in-frame clones and leaves out a portion. This table has about 58,000 clones, about 91% appearing once. CDR1 LGHNA and CDR2 YSLEER come from the germline V gene. The V end lost 3 bases, the J end lost 4 bases, and 13 bases lay between the germline ends. The CDR3 loop spans 15 amino acids. The specimen comprised CD4+ or CD8+ T cells sorted from blood, sampled in a trial of the OX40 agonist ivuxolimab. The origin of this receptor is an adult with an advanced solid tumor such as melanoma, head and neck, liver or kidney cancer. The chain combines TRBV4-3 with TRBJ1-3; possibly TRBD1 for D (6 bases). CDR3 sequence reads: CASSQGHREGNTIYF. Written as DNA, the CDR3 is TGCGCCAGCAGCCAGGGGCACAGGGAAGGAAACACCATATATTTT.